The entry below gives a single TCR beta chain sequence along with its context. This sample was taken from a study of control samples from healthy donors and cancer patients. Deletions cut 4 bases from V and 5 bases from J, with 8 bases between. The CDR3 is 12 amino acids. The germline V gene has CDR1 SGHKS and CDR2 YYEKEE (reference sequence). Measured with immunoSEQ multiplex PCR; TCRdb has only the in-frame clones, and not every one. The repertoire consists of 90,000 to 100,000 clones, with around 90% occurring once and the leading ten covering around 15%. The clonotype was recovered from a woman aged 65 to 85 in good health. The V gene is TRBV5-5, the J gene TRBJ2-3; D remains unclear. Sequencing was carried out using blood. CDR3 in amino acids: CASSPYQDTQYF. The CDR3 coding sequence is TGTGCCAGCAGCCCCTACCAAGATACGCAGTATTTT.